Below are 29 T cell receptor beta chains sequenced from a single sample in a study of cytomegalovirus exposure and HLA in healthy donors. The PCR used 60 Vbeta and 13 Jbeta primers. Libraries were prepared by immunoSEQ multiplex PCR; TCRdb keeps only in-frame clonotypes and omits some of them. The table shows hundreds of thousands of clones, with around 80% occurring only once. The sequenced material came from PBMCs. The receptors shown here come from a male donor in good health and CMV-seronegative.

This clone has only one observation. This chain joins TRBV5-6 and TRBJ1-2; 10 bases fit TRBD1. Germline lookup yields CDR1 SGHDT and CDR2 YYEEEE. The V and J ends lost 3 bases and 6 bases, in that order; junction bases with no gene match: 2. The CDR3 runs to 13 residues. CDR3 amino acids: CASSWTGGDGYTF. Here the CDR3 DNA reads TGTGCCAGCAGCTGGACAGGGGGAGATGGCTACACCTTC.

CDR3 DNA sequence: TGTGCCAGCAGTGAAAACCCTGCGGGCGGGGCCCAGTTCTTC. The encoded protein is CASSENPAGGAQFF. The chain links TRBV6-1 to TRBJ2-1; a possible D gene is TRBD2 (6 bases). Between the trimmed V and J ends, which lost 2 bases and 13 bases, there was a span of 18 bases. Germline V CDR1 and CDR2: MNHNS, SASEGT. The length of the CDR3 is 14 residues.

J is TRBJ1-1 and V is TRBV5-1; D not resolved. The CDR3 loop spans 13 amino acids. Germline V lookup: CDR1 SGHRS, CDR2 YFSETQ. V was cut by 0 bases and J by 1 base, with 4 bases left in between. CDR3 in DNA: TGCGCCAGCAGCTTGGCCAAGAACACTGAAGCTTTCTTT. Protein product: CASSLAKNTEAFF.

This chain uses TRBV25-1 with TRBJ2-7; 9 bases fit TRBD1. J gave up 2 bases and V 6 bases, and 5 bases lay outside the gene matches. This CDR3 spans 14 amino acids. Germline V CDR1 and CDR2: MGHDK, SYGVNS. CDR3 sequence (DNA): TGTGCCAGCAGCCGAGGGACAGGGCCCTACGAGCAGTACTTC. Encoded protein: CASSRGTGPYEQYF.

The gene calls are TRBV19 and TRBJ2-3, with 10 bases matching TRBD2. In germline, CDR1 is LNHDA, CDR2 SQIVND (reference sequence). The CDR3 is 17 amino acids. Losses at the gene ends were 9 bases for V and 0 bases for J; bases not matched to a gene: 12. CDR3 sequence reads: CASTRGLATSSTDTQYF. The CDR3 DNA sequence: TGTGCCAGCACAAGGGGACTAGCGACCAGTAGCACAGATACGCAGTATTTT. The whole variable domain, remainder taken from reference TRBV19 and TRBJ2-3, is DGGITQSPKYLFRKEGQNVTLSCEQNLNHDAMYWYRQDPGQGLRLIYYSQIVNDFQKGDIAEGYSVSREKKESFPLTVTSAQKNPTAFYLCASTRGLATSSTDTQYFGPGTRLTVL.

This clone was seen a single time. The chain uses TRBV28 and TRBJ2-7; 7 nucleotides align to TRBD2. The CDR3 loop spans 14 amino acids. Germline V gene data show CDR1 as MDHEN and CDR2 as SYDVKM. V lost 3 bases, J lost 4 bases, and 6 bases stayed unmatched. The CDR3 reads CASSLGGNLYEQYF. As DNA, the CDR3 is TGTGCCAGCAGTTTGGGGGGGAATCTTTACGAGCAGTACTTC.

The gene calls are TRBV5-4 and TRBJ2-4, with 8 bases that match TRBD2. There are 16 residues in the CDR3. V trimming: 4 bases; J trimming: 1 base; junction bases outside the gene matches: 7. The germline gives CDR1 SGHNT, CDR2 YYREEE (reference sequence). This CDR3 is CASSPPGLEAKNIQYF. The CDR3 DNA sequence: TGTGCCAGCAGCCCCCCGGGACTAGAGGCCAAAAACATTCAGTACTTC. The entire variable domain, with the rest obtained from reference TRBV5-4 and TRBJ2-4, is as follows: ETGVTQSPTHLIKTRGQQVTLRCSSQSGHNTVSWYQQALGQGPQFIFQYYREEENGRGNFPPRFSGLQFPNYSSELNVNALELDDSALYLCASSPPGLEAKNIQYFGAGTRLSVL.

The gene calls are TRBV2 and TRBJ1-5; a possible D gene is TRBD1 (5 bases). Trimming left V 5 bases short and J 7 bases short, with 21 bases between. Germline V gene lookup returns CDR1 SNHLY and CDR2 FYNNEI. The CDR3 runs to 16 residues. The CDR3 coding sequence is TGTGCCAGCAGTAGCCCGGGACTGAGAAGGATCCAGCCCCAGCATTTT. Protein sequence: CASSSPGLRRIQPQHF.

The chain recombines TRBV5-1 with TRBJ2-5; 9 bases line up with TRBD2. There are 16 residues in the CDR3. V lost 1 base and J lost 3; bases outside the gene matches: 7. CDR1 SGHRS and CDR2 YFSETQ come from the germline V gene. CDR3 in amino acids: CASSLMTSSGEETQYF. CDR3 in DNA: TGCGCCAGCAGCTTGATGACCTCTAGCGGGGAAGAGACCCAGTACTTC.

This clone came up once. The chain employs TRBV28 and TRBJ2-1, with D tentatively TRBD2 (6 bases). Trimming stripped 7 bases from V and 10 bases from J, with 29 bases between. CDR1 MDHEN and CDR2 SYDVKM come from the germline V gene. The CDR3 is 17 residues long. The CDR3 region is CASKGGAGLRGFLEQFF. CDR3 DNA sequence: TGTGCCAGCAAGGGCGGAGCGGGCCTTCGGGGATTTCTCGAGCAGTTCTTC.

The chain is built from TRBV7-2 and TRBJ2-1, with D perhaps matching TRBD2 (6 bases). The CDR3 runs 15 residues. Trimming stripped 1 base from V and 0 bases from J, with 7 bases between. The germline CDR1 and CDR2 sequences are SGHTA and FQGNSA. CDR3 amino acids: CASSLGRGSYNEQFF. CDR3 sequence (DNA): TGTGCCAGCAGCTTAGGGCGGGGCTCCTACAATGAGCAGTTCTTC.

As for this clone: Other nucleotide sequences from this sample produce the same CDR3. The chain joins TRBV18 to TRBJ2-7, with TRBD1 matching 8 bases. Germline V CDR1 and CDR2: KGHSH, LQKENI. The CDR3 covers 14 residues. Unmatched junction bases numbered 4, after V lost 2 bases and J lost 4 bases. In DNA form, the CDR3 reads TGTGCCAGCTCACCAGGGACAGGACCTTACGAGCAGTACTTC. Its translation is CASSPGTGPYEQYF.

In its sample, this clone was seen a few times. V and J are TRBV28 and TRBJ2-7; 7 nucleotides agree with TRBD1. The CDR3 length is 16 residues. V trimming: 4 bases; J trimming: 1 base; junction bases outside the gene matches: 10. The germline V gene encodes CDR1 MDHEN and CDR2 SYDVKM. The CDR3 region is CASSSLPRTGSYEQYF. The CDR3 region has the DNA TGTGCCAGCAGTTCCCTCCCAAGGACAGGTTCCTACGAGCAGTACTTC.

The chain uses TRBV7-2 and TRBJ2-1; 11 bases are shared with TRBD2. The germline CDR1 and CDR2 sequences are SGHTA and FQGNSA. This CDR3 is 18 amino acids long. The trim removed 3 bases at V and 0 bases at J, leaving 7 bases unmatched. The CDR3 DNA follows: TGTGCCAGCAGCTTGGAACTAGCGGGAGCTAGCTCCTACAATGAGCAGTTCTTC. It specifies CASSLELAGASSYNEQFF.

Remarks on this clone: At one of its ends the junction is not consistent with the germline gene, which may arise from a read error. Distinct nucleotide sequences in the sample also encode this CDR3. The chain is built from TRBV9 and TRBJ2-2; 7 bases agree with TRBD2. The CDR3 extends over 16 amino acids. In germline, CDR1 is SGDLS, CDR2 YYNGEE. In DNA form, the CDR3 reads TGTGCCAGCAGCGTAGCTGGCGCGGGAGCGACCGGTGAGCTGTTTTTT. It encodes CASSVAGAGATGELFF.

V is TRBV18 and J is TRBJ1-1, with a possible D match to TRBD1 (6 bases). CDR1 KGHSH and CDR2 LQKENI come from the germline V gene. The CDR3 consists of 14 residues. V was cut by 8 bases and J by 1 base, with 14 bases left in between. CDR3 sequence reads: CASTTTRGNTEAFF. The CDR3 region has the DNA TGTGCCAGCACCACAACCAGGGGGAACACTGAAGCTTTCTTT.

The CDR3 reads CASLRDRGIYEQYF. CDR3 nucleotide sequence: TGTGCCAGCCTCCGGGACAGGGGAATTTACGAGCAGTACTTC. The chain recombines TRBV2 with TRBJ2-5; the match to TRBD1 covers 10 bases. The end of the DNA fits TRBJ2-7 better, so the J call may be wrong. CDR3 length equals 14 residues. The germline V gene encodes CDR1 SNHLY and CDR2 FYNNEI.

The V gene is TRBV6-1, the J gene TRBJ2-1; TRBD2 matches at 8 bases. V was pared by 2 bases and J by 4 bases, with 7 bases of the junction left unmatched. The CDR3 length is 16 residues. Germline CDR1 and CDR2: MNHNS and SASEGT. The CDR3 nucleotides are TGTGCCAGCAGTGAAATTGGAGCGGGGGCTTACAATGAGCAGTTCTTC. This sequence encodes CASSEIGAGAYNEQFF.

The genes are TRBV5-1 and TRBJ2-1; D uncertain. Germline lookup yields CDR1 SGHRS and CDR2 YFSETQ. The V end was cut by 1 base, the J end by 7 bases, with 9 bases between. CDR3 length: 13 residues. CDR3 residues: CASSLLPENEQFF. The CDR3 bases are TGCGCCAGCAGCTTGTTACCCGAGAATGAGCAGTTCTTC.

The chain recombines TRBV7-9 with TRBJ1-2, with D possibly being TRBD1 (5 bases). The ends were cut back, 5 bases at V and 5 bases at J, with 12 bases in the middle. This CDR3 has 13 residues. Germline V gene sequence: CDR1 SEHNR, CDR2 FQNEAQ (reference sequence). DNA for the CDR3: TGTGCCAGCAGCGTGACAGTGGGATATGGCTACACCTTC. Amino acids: CASSVTVGYGYTF.

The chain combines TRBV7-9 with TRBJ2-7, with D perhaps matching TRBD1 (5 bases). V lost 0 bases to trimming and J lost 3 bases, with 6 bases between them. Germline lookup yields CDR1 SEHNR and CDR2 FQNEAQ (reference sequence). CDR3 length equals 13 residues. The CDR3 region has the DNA TGTGCCAGCAGCTTAGCTGACAGCTACGAGCAGTACTTC. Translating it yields CASSLADSYEQYF.

The CDR3 coding sequence is TGTGCCAGTAGTATAGAAGGTAGCGGACCCCAGCATTTT. Amino acid sequence: CASSIEGSGPQHF. V gene TRBV19 combines with J gene TRBJ1-5; D ambiguous. The CDR3 loop spans 13 amino acids. CDR1 is LNHDA and CDR2 is SQIVND in the germline V gene (reference sequence). Trimming stripped 0 bases from V and 10 bases from J, with 10 bases between.

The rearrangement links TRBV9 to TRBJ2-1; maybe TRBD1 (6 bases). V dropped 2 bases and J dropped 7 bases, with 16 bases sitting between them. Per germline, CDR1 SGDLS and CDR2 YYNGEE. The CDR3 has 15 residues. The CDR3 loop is CASSVTGVRLNEQFF. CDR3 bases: TGTGCCAGCAGCGTGACAGGAGTAAGGTTGAATGAGCAGTTCTTC. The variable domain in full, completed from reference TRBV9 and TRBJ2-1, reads DSGVTQTPKHLITATGQRVTLRCSPRSGDLSVYWYQQSLDQGLQFLIQYYNGEERAKGNILERFSAQQFPDLHSELNLSSLELGDSALYFCASSVTGVRLNEQFFGPGTRLTVL.

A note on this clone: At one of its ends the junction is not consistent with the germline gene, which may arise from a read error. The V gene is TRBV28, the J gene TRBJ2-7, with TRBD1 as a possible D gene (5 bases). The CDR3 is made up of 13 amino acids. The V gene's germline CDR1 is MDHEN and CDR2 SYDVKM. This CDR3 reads CSWGGRLFYEQYF. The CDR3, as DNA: TGCTCCTGGGGCGGCAGGCTCTTCTACGAGCAGTACTTC.

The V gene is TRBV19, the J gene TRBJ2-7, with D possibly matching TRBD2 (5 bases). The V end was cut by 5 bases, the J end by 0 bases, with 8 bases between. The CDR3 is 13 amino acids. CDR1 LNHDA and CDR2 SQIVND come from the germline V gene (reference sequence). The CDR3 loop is CASSWRPSYEQYF. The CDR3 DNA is TGTGCCAGTAGTTGGAGGCCCTCCTACGAGCAGTACTTC.

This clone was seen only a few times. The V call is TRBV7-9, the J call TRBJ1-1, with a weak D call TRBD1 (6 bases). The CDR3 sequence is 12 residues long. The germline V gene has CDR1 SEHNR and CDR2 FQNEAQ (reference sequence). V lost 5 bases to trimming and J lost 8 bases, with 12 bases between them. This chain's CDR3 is CASSQRQAEAFF. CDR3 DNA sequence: TGTGCCAGCAGCCAAAGACAGGCGGAAGCTTTCTTT.

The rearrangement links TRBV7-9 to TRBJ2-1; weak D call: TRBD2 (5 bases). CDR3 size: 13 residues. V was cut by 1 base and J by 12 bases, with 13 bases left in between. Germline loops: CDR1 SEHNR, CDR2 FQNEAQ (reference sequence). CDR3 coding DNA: TGTGCCAGCAGCTTAGGAACCGGGATTGGGCAGTTCTTC. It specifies CASSLGTGIGQFF.

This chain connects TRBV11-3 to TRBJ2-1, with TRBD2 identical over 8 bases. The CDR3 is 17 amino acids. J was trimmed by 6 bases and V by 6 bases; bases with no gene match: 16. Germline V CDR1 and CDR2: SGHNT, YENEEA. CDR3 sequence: CASSPGGAGASINEQFF. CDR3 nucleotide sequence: TGTGCCAGCAGTCCCGGGGGGGCAGGGGCCTCGATCAATGAGCAGTTCTTC.

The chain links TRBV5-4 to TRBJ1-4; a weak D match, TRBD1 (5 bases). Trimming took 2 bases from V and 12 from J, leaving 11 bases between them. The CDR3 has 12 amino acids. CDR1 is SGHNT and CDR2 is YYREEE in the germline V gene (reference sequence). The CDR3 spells CASSFMGRELFF. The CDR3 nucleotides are TGTGCCAGCAGCTTCATGGGCAGGGAACTGTTTTTT.